This T cell receptor (beta chain) was observed in a study of blood T cell repertoires in COVID-19. The CDR3 is 15 amino acids. V was shortened by 0 bases and J by 7 bases, with 13 bases between the two germline ends. Germline CDR1 and CDR2: SEHNR and FQNEAQ (reference sequence). This clone was seen a single time. Method: immunoSEQ multiplex PCR; TCRdb's copy keeps in-frame clones and lacks some. The data contain approximately 140,000 clones, around 76% of them singletons. This receptor was taken from an older man with acute or convalescent COVID-19. The sample consisted of peripheral blood. The chain links TRBV7-9 to TRBJ2-1, with D possibly TRBD1 on 5 matching bases. The CDR3, as DNA: TGTGCCAGCAGCTTAGCGCAAGGGGCTAGGAATGAGCAGTTCTTC. This encodes CASSLAQGARNEQFF.